The 5 T cell receptor beta chains given below trace back to one sample, sequenced in a study of CXCR3-negative and CXCR3-positive naive CD8 T cells. Preparation of TRB cDNA libraries relied on 5' RACE carrying UMI labels. From its re-call of the 5' RACE reads, TCRdb lists each CDR3 protein once, without DNA. Its table records 5,500 to 7,500 distinct CDR3 sequences. Overall study results and limits: Compared with CXCR3-negative naive cells, CXCR3-positive naive cells showed more hydrophobic TRB CDR3s.

Their recognized antigens are unknown. The material sequenced was naive CXCR3+ CD8+ T cells from blood. This sample's subset: CD45RO-CCR7+CD27+CD95- naive CD8+ T cells expressing CXCR3 (TNR3+). Receptor source: a human donor in good health. Some clones in this sample may be carry-over from other donors' samples.

By frequency, this clonotype registers medium-sized (0.01 to 0.1%). The chain uses TRBV20-1 and TRBJ2-5; absent DNA, TCRdb's TRBD2 call cannot be checked. The CDR3 spans 14 residues. Germline CDR1 and CDR2: DFQATT and SNEGSKA (reference sequence). The CDR3 loop is CSARRLAEGETQYF.

This rearrangement joins TRBV19 to TRBJ2-3; the TCRdb D gene call, TRBD1, has no DNA to confirm it. The CDR3 has 13 residues. The germline gives CDR1 LNHDA, CDR2 SQIVND (reference sequence). CDR3 sequence: CASSSRGTDTQYF.

The chain has TRBV29-1 and TRBJ1-2; TCRdb returns TRBD1, unconfirmable since there is no DNA. Germline CDR1 is SQVTM and CDR2 is ANQGSEA. This CDR3 has 14 residues. The CDR3 loop is CSVDATGGDYGYTF.

Considering frequency, this clonotype is medium-sized (0.01 to 0.1%). The genes are TRBV20-1 and TRBJ2-1; TCRdb reports TRBD2, a call that lacks DNA to check it against. The CDR3 runs to 14 residues. Germline CDR1 DFQATT, CDR2 SNEGSKA (reference sequence). The CDR3 loop reads CSAVAGANYNEQFF.

This clonotype is labeled medium-sized based on frequency. The chain uses TRBV7-9 and TRBJ2-2; no DNA is available, so the TRBD1 call from TCRdb remains unchecked. Germline loops: CDR1 SEHNR, CDR2 FQNEAQ (reference sequence). The CDR3 spans 18 residues. CDR3 amino acids: CASSFPLKTGLNTGELFF.